This T cell receptor (beta chain) was profiled in a study of cytomegalovirus exposure and HLA in healthy donors. Study-wide background: There were fewer than 130 million unique TCR beta sequences, drawn from 150 million to 200 million T cells, in an earlier analysis. General observations from the study: Later genetic work tied a missense DCLRE1C variant to beta-chain V and J trimming.

As concerns this clone: Its antigen is not known.

Germline CDR1 KGHSH, CDR2 LQKENI. CDR3 length equals 17 residues. The V and J ends lost 6 bases and 1 base, in that order; junction bases with no gene match: 12. Primers included in the PCR were 60 Vbeta and 13 Jbeta primers. Sequencing used immunoSEQ multiplex PCR; TCRdb keeps in-frame clones, though not all of them. The sample shows nearly 110,000 clones, roughly 72% of them seen only once. Unrecorded immune exposures were likely, despite nominal health at sampling. The genes are TRBV18 and TRBJ2-1; 7 nucleotides align to TRBD1. This clonotype was sampled from a man aged 25-45 years in good health and CMV-seronegative. The sample was PBMCs. CDR3 sequence reads: CASSHTRQGQSYNEQFF. In DNA, the CDR3 is TGTGCCAGCTCCCATACGAGACAGGGACAATCCTACAATGAGCAGTTCTTC.